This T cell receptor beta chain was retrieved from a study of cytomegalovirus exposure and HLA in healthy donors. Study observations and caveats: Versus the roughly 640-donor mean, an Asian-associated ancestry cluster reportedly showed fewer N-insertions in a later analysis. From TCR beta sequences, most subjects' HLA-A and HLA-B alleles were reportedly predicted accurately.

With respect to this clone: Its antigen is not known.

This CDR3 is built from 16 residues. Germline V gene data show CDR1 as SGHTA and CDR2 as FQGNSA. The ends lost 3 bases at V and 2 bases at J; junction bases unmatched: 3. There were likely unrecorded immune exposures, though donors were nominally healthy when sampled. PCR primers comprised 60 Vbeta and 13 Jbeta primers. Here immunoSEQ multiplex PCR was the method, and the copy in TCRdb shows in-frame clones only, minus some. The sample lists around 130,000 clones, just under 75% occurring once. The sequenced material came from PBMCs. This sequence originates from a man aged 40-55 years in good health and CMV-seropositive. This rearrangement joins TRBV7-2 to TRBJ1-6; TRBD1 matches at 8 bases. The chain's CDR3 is CASSLTGEAYNSPLHF. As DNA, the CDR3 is TGTGCCAGCAGCTTGACAGGGGAAGCCTATAATTCACCCCTCCACTTT.